The 14 T cell receptor beta chains below come from one sample, sequenced in a study of blood T cell repertoires in COVID-19. Assay used: immunoSEQ multiplex PCR; TCRdb lists only in-frame clones, some missing. The sample includes 200,000 to 250,000 clones, 85% to 90% of them seen just once. Material for sequencing was peripheral blood. Receptors originate from a man aged 18 to 30 with active or convalescent COVID-19.

The V call is TRBV27, the J call TRBJ1-5; D is perhaps TRBD1 (6 bases). This CDR3 region has 15 residues. Trimming pared 2 bases from V and 5 bases from J, leaving 13 bases between. Germline values: CDR1 MNHEY, CDR2 SMNVEV (reference sequence). The CDR3 DNA reads as TGTGCCAGCAGTTTAGGGGGGGGCCGCGATCAGCCCCAGCATTTT. It translates to CASSLGGGRDQPQHF.

The chain couples TRBV11-2 to TRBJ2-1, with TRBD2 matching 7 bases. V was clipped by 1 base and J by 7 bases; unmatched bases: 7. Germline V lookup: CDR1 SGHAT, CDR2 FQNNGV. The CDR3 loop spans 15 amino acids. CDR3 sequence (DNA): TGTGCCAGCAGCTTAGGAGCGGGATTGTCAAATGAGCAGTTCTTC. Amino acids: CASSLGAGLSNEQFF.

The chain links TRBV30 to TRBJ2-7; 7 bases agree with TRBD1. There are 18 residues in the CDR3. Germline trimming cut 0 bases from V and 0 bases from J; bases unmatched to any gene: 14. Per the germline V gene, CDR1 is GTSNPN and CDR2 is SVGIG (reference sequence). This CDR3 reads CAWSVQDRTFSGSYEQYF. CDR3 in DNA: TGTGCCTGGAGTGTACAGGACAGGACCTTCTCGGGCTCCTACGAGCAGTACTTC.

The chain carries TRBV12-2 and TRBJ1-2. TRBV12-2 is reported as a pseudogene. The CDR3 sequence is 15 residues long. The CDR3 region has the DNA TGTGCAAGTCGCGGGGAGGGGAGAGCAAACTATGGCTACACCTTC. Encoded protein: CASRGEGRANYGYTF.

The V gene is TRBV10-3, the J gene TRBJ2-3; weak D call: TRBD1 (6 bases). This CDR3 spans 16 amino acids. Per the germline V gene, CDR1 is ENHRY and CDR2 is SYGVKD. With 1 base removed from V and 0 bases from J, the gap between germline ends came to 11 bases. The DNA of the CDR3 is TGTGCCATCAGTGAGTTCCCAGGGGATAGCACAGATACGCAGTATTTT. As protein: CAISEFPGDSTDTQYF.

This clone appeared a single time. The chain recombines TRBV5-5 with TRBJ1-5; D not resolved. The CDR3 covers 14 residues. V gave up 0 bases and J gave up 4 bases, with 8 bases separating them. In germline, CDR1 is SGHKS, CDR2 YYEKEE (reference sequence). Here the CDR3 DNA reads TGTGCCAGCAGCTTGGCCGCGGGGAATCAGCCCCAGCATTTT. Encoded protein: CASSLAAGNQPQHF.

The CDR3 bases are TGCAGCGTTGAAGATGGGGGCCCGTCCGAAGCTTTCTTT. Protein sequence: CSVEDGGPSEAFF. The chain employs TRBV29-1 and TRBJ1-1; a weak D match, TRBD1 (6 bases). V was shortened by 0 bases and J by 8 bases, with 13 bases between the two germline ends. The CDR3 runs to 13 residues. Germline assignment: CDR1 SQVTM and CDR2 ANQGSEA.

The chain links TRBV4-2 to TRBJ1-4; D may be TRBD1 (6 bases). V gave up 0 bases and J gave up 7 bases, with 9 bases separating them. From germline, CDR1 is LGHNA and CDR2 YNFKEQ. CDR3 length: 14 residues. The CDR3 region is CASSQDRGAEKLFF. In nucleotides, the CDR3 is TGTGCCAGCAGCCAAGACAGGGGTGCTGAAAAACTGTTTTTT.

V usage is TRBV10-2 and J usage is TRBJ1-1; TRBD1 agrees at 7 bases. Germline CDR1 and CDR2: WSHSY and SAAADI. The CDR3 is made up of 12 amino acids. After removal of 6 bases from V and 7 bases from J, the junction contained 5 bases not matched to a gene. The CDR3 DNA sequence: TGCGCCAGCAGGGCGGGGACAGATGAAGCTTTCTTT. It specifies CASRAGTDEAFF.

The chain employs TRBV5-1 and TRBJ1-5; D is perhaps TRBD1 (5 bases). Per germline, CDR1 SGHRS and CDR2 YFSETQ. Trimming took off 0 bases at V and 5 bases at J, with 9 bases between the two ends. The CDR3 is 14 residues long. In nucleotides, the CDR3 is TGCGCCAGCAGCTTGGCCGGGGGAGATCAGCCCCAGCATTTT. Translated, it gives CASSLAGGDQPQHF.

CDR3 sequence (DNA): TGTGCCAGGCGCAGCGGGGGTTCTCCCAATGAGCAGTTCTTC. Protein: CARRSGGSPNEQFF. V and J are TRBV27 and TRBJ2-1; 8 bases line up with TRBD2. The CDR3 is 14 residues long. From germline, CDR1 is MNHEY and CDR2 SMNVEV (reference sequence). The trim removed 9 bases at V and 6 bases at J, leaving 10 bases unmatched.

The chain uses TRBV5-5 and TRBJ1-1; possibly TRBD1 for D (6 bases). This CDR3 contains 15 residues. The V gene's germline CDR1 is SGHKS and CDR2 YYEKEE (reference sequence). V was clipped by 0 bases and J by 4 bases, with 13 bases between them. CDR3 amino acids: CASSLVTGLGTEAFF. As DNA, the CDR3 is TGTGCCAGCAGCTTGGTAACAGGGTTGGGCACTGAAGCTTTCTTT. The entire variable domain, with the rest obtained from reference TRBV5-5 and TRBJ1-1, is as follows: DAGVTQSPTHLIKTRGQQVTLRCSPISGHKSVSWYQQVLGQGPQFIFQYYEKEERGRGNFPDRFSARQFPNYSSELNVNALLLGDSALYLCASSLVTGLGTEAFFGQGTRLTVV.

For this clone: At one boundary the junction diverges from the germline segment, which might be a read error. The chain employs TRBV7-6 and TRBJ1-4; 8 nucleotides align to TRBD1. From germline, CDR1 is SGHVS and CDR2 FNYEAQ. This CDR3 is 15 amino acids long. The CDR3 is CASSFYQGARFELSF. CDR3 DNA: TGTGCCAGCAGCTTCTATCAGGGGGCGAGGTTCGAACTCTCTTTT.

The rearrangement joins TRBV3-1 (or the pseudogene TRBV3-2) to TRBJ2-1; D gene unclear. Germline CDR1 is LGHDT and CDR2 is YNNKEL (reference sequence). Trimming left V 0 bases short and J 1 base short, with 7 bases between. This CDR3 has 15 amino acids. CDR3 amino acids: CASSQEPVSYNEQFF. The CDR3 DNA reads as TGTGCCAGCAGCCAAGAGCCGGTTTCCTACAATGAGCAGTTCTTC.